The 32 T cell receptor beta chains listed next were all sequenced from one sample in a study of patients and donors after allogeneic stem cell transplantation. MiXCR was run by TCRdb on the RT-PCR reads, yielding one entry per CDR3 protein. This sample carries 390,000 or so distinct CDR3 sequences, roughly 16% of them seen once, and the ten largest clones take roughly 7%. Sequenced sample: blood, either unsorted or a sorted T cell fraction (not recorded which). The receptors originated from a human donor who was either an allogeneic HSCT recipient or a stem cell or donor lymphocyte infusion donor (not recorded which). It is not recorded whose cells these are; they may come from a transplant donor.

This clonotype was observed a handful of times. The genes are TRBV6-1 and TRBJ1-2; 10 nucleotides agree with TRBD1. CDR1 and CDR2 (germline): MNHNS, SASEGT. CDR3 length equals 14 residues. Trimming took 6 bases from V and 7 from J; bases not matched to a gene: 8. CDR3 sequence reads: CASSGTGVMSGYTF. The CDR3 DNA is TGTGCCAGCAGCGGGACAGGGGTAATGAGTGGCTACACCTTC.

V is TRBV6-5 and J is TRBJ2-1; D gene ambiguous. This CDR3 is 15 amino acids long. The V end was cut by 0 bases, the J end by 6 bases, with 12 bases between. CDR1 and CDR2 (germline): MNHEY, SVGAGI. Here the CDR3 reads CASSYSSILPNEQFF. The CDR3 bases are TGTGCCAGCAGTTACTCTAGCATCTTACCCAATGAGCAGTTCTTC.

This clonotype has only a few counts. The CDR3 region has the DNA TGCGCCAGCAGCCAAGATTTCGGTTCGAAAGAGACCCAGTACTTC. Encoded protein: CASSQDFGSKETQYF. This chain links TRBV4-3 with TRBJ2-5; no definite D call. Trimming removed 0 bases at V and 3 bases at J, with 11 bases between. In germline, CDR1 is LGHNA, CDR2 YSLEER. The CDR3 has 15 residues.

CDR3 sequence: CASSAGRVNTEAFF. CDR3 sequence (DNA): TGTGCCAGCAGTGCTGGACGGGTGAACACTGAAGCTTTCTTT. The V and J genes are TRBV2 and TRBJ1-1; D remains unclear. V lost 4 bases, J lost 0 bases, and 9 bases lay in between. From germline, CDR1 is SNHLY and CDR2 FYNNEI. The CDR3 is made up of 14 amino acids. Looking up the rest from reference TRBV2 and TRBJ1-1 gives the full variable domain: EPEVTQTPSHQVTQMGQEVILRCVPISNHLYFYWYRQILGQKVEFLVSFYNNEISEKSEIFDDQFSVERPDGSNFTLKIRSTKLEDSAMYFCASSAGRVNTEAFFGQGTRLTVV.

The chain recombines TRBV25-1 with TRBJ2-3; TRBD1 or TRBD2 may be the D gene (6 bases each). CDR1 and CDR2 (germline): MGHDK, SYGVNS. The CDR3 is 14 residues long. Trimming took 5 bases from V and 6 from J, leaving 15 bases between them. The CDR3 region has the DNA TGTGCCAGCAGTAGAAGGGGGGCGAGGGATACGCAGTATTTT. Protein product: CASSRRGARDTQYF.

This clonotype was seen only a few times. V and J are TRBV11-2 and TRBJ1-2; D ambiguous. The CDR3 length is 14 residues. Germline CDR1 is SGHAT and CDR2 is FQNNGV. Trimming shortened V by 0 bases and J by 6 bases, and 11 bases separated the two germline ends. DNA for the CDR3: TGTGCCAGCAGCTTAGACGCAGCGTGGGATGGCTACACCTTC. Translating it yields CASSLDAAWDGYTF. The full variable domain, rest sourced from reference TRBV11-2 and TRBJ1-2, is EAGVAQSPRYKIIEKRQSVAFWCNPISGHATLYWYQQILGQGPKLLIQFQNNGVVDDSQLPKDRFSAERLKGVDSTLKIQPAKLEDSAVYLCASSLDAAWDGYTFGSGTRLTVV.

This clonotype was seen ten or more times. V is TRBV5-6 and J is TRBJ2-2, with 7 bases that match TRBD1. V lost 0 bases and J lost 7; bases outside the gene matches: 9. Germline CDR1 and CDR2: SGHDT and YYEEEE. The CDR3 runs to 16 residues. In DNA, the CDR3 is TGTGCCAGCAGCTTGGTCCCACAGGGGCGCGGCGGGGAGCTGTTTTTT. This codes for CASSLVPQGRGGELFF.

This clonotype was seen a handful of times. The rearrangement uses TRBV19 and TRBJ2-4; D tentatively fits TRBD1 or TRBD2 (5 bases each). CDR1 and CDR2 (germline): LNHDA, SQIVND (reference sequence). V was shortened by 4 bases and J by 5 bases, with 9 bases between the two germline ends. The CDR3 has 13 amino acids. CDR3 protein: CASSTGRQNIQYF. CDR3 in DNA: TGTGCCAGTAGTACGGGACGTCAAAACATTCAGTACTTC.

This clonotype was detected only a few times. The chain links TRBV6-5 to TRBJ1-1; 9 nucleotides line up with TRBD1. The germline V gene encodes CDR1 MNHEY and CDR2 SVGAGI. The CDR3 spans 15 residues. J lost 4 bases, V lost 3 bases, and 6 bases had no gene match. The CDR3: CASSYGTGISTEAFF. CDR3 DNA: TGTGCCAGCAGTTATGGGACAGGGATAAGCACTGAAGCTTTCTTT.

This chain uses TRBV5-4 with TRBJ2-7, with 12 bases that match TRBD2. Trimming removed 4 bases from V and 3 bases from J; junction bases left unmatched: 5. CDR3 length: 15 amino acids. Per germline, CDR1 SGHNT and CDR2 YYREEE (reference sequence). CDR3 nucleotides: TGTGCCAGCAGCGTGACTAGCGGGAGTGGCTACGAGCAGTACTTC. Amino acids: CASSVTSGSGYEQYF.

The chain couples TRBV24-1 to TRBJ1-4; TRBD1 matches 7 bases. V dropped 5 bases and J dropped 13; count of bases not matched to a gene: 12. The length of the CDR3 is 14 residues. The germline V gene has CDR1 KGHDR and CDR2 SFDVKD. The CDR3 DNA reads TGTGCCACCAGTGCGTCCGGGACAGCCGGTAGACTGTTTTTT. It yields the protein CATSASGTAGRLFF.

This clonotype came up a few times. J is TRBJ2-3 and V is TRBV12-3 or TRBV12-4; D is possibly TRBD2 (5 bases). V lost 5 bases to trimming and J lost 3 bases, with 12 bases between them. The CDR3 spans 14 residues. The CDR3 bases are TGTGCCAGCAGTGGACTCCGGTGGACAGATACGCAGTATTTT. This gives the protein CASSGLRWTDTQYF.

This clonotype has more than one count but fewer than ten. This chain uses TRBV29-1 with TRBJ2-2, with TRBD1 matching 9 bases. The CDR3 has 15 amino acids. CDR1 is SQVTM and CDR2 is ANQGSEA in the germline V gene. With 0 bases clipped from V and 3 bases from J, the junction kept 2 bases outside the gene matches. CDR3 coding DNA: TGCAGCGTTGAAGACCGGGACAGGGACACCGGGGAGCTGTTTTTT. Residues: CSVEDRDRDTGELFF.

This clonotype showed up just a few times. The chain is built from TRBV6-1 and TRBJ2-1; D is unclear. Trimming removed 5 bases from V and 3 bases from J, with 8 bases in between. Germline lookup yields CDR1 MNHNS and CDR2 SASEGT. The CDR3 sequence is 13 residues long. This CDR3 reads CASSRQIYNEQFF. CDR3 nucleotide sequence: TGTGCCAGCAGTCGCCAAATCTACAATGAGCAGTTCTTC.

The chain has TRBV20-1 and TRBJ2-5; D may be TRBD2 (5 bases). The CDR3 totals 12 residues. The V end lost 4 bases, the J end lost 5 bases, and 11 bases lay between the germline ends. Germline V gives CDR1 DFQATT, CDR2 SNEGSKA (reference sequence). The CDR3 nucleotides are TGCAGTGCTAATGGGCGAGGGGAGACCCAGTACTTC. Translating it yields CSANGRGETQYF.

This rearrangement joins TRBV25-1 to TRBJ2-7; the D is unclear. This CDR3 region has 12 residues. V lost 4 bases and J 4 bases, leaving 8 bases between the germline ends. CDR1 MGHDK and CDR2 SYGVNS come from the germline V gene. The CDR3: CASSASLYEQYF. As DNA, the CDR3 is TGTGCCAGCAGTGCCAGTCTTTACGAGCAGTACTTC.

The CDR3 region is CASSLTGTGVYEQYF. The CDR3 coding sequence is TGTGCCAGCAGTCTCACCGGGACAGGGGTTTACGAGCAGTACTTC. The gene calls are TRBV27 and TRBJ2-7; 10 nucleotides align to TRBD1. Trimming removed 5 bases from V and 4 bases from J; junction bases left unmatched: 8. From germline, CDR1 is MNHEY and CDR2 SMNVEV (reference sequence). This CDR3 contains 15 residues.

This clonotype was counted only a few times. V usage is TRBV5-1 and J usage is TRBJ2-2; D is unresolved. Trimming shortened V by 0 bases and J by 3 bases, and 9 bases separated the two germline ends. This CDR3 has 15 amino acids. CDR1 is SGHRS and CDR2 is YFSETQ in the germline V gene. DNA for the CDR3: TGCGCCAGCAGCTTGGCGGTGGTAGACACCGGGGAGCTGTTTTTT. It codes for CASSLAVVDTGELFF.

In its sample, this clonotype was seen many times. The V gene is TRBV5-1, the J gene TRBJ1-1, with D perhaps TRBD1 (6 bases). V was cut by 6 bases and J by 0 bases, with 12 bases left in between. The CDR3 consists of 14 residues. Germline CDR1 SGHRS, CDR2 YFSETQ. The CDR3 DNA reads as TGCGCCAGCAAGGGGGGGGGACTGAACACTGAAGCTTTCTTT. Protein product: CASKGGGLNTEAFF. Filled out from reference TRBV5-1 and TRBJ1-1, the complete variable domain reads KAGVTQTPRYLIKTRGQQVTLSCSPISGHRSVSWYQQTPGQGLQFLFEYFSETQRNKGNFPGRFSGRQFSNSRSEMNVSTLELGDSALYLCASKGGGLNTEAFFGQGTRLTVV.

This clonotype was counted only a few times. The chain is built from TRBV6-1 and TRBJ2-2; D uncertain. With 7 bases removed from V and 0 bases from J, the gap between germline ends came to 12 bases. This CDR3 contains 15 residues. Germline CDR1 MNHNS, CDR2 SASEGT. The CDR3: CASTLWATNTGELFF. Written as DNA, the CDR3 is TGTGCCAGCACCCTATGGGCCACGAACACCGGGGAGCTGTTTTTT.

The chain combines TRBV24-1 with TRBJ2-2; D is possibly TRBD1 (5 bases). Trimming shortened V by 9 bases and J by 1 base, and 8 bases separated the two germline ends. CDR1 and CDR2 from the germline V gene are KGHDR and SFDVKD. This CDR3 has 13 residues. The CDR3 nucleotides are TGTGCCACCCTAGGACAGAACACCGGGGAGCTGTTTTTT. It translates to CATLGQNTGELFF.

This clonotype was seen more than once but under ten times. The CDR3 here is CASSLGEGTGVSEAFF. In nucleotides, the CDR3 is TGTGCCAGCAGCTTAGGGGAGGGGACAGGGGTCTCTGAAGCTTTCTTT. The V and J genes are TRBV7-2 and TRBJ1-1, with 10 bases lining up with TRBD1. This CDR3 has 16 residues. With 1 base clipped from V and 6 bases from J, the junction kept 8 bases outside the gene matches. From germline, CDR1 is SGHTA and CDR2 FQGNSA.

This clonotype was observed a handful of times. The J gene is TRBJ2-6, the V gene TRBV5-1; 16 nucleotides match TRBD2. CDR1 and CDR2 (germline): SGHRS, YFSETQ. This CDR3 is 20 amino acids long. V gave up 3 bases and J gave up 3 bases; unmatched junction bases: 9. CDR3: CASSYQGTSGRAYGANVLTF. CDR3 in DNA: TGCGCCAGCAGCTACCAAGGGACTAGCGGGAGGGCCTATGGGGCCAACGTCCTGACTTTC.

The chain combines TRBV18 with TRBJ2-3; possibly TRBD2 for D (5 bases). The germline V gene encodes CDR1 KGHSH and CDR2 LQKENI. The CDR3 has 15 residues. The ends were cut back, 3 bases at V and 2 bases at J, with 12 bases in the middle. CDR3 region: CASSPRAELTDTQYF. CDR3 in DNA: TGTGCCAGCTCACCGAGGGCGGAACTCACAGATACGCAGTATTTT.

The chain has TRBV7-9 and TRBJ2-7; perhaps TRBD2 as D (6 bases). The CDR3 loop spans 13 amino acids. Germline loops: CDR1 SEHNR, CDR2 FQNEAQ (reference sequence). The ends were cut back, 5 bases at V and 4 bases at J, with 12 bases in the middle. The CDR3 loop is CASSPWDSYEQYF. In DNA, the CDR3 is TGTGCCAGCAGCCCCTGGGACTCATACGAGCAGTACTTC.

This clonotype appeared a few times. This chain links TRBV19 with TRBJ1-1; TRBD1 matches at 8 bases. CDR1 is LNHDA and CDR2 is SQIVND in the germline V gene (reference sequence). The trim removed 7 bases at V and 7 bases at J, leaving 17 bases unmatched. The length of the CDR3 is 16 residues. CDR3 sequence: CASTLPRRDRSIEAFF. CDR3 nucleotides: TGTGCCAGTACCCTCCCCAGAAGGGACAGGAGTATTGAAGCTTTCTTT.

The table lists this clonotype with many counts. This chain connects TRBV15 to TRBJ2-1; D is unresolved. The V and J ends lost 0 bases and 0 bases respectively, with 6 bases between them. CDR3 length equals 15 residues. The germline gives CDR1 LNHNV, CDR2 YYDKDF (reference sequence). The CDR3 region has the DNA TGTGCCACCAGCAGAGACGATTACTCCTACAATGAGCAGTTCTTC. It codes for CATSRDDYSYNEQFF.

The rearrangement uses TRBV7-3 and TRBJ2-2, with TRBD2 matching over 7 bases. Trimming took 1 base from V and 1 from J; bases not matched to a gene: 3. CDR1 SGHTA and CDR2 FQGTGA come from the germline V gene. This CDR3 is built from 16 residues. The CDR3 nucleotides are TGTGCCAGCAGCTTAAACCCGGGGGGGAACACCGGGGAGCTGTTTTTT. As protein: CASSLNPGGNTGELFF.

This clonotype has only a few counts. V gene TRBV19 combines with J gene TRBJ2-2; 14 positions match TRBD2. This CDR3 is 19 amino acids long. The junction had 9 bases not matched to a gene; V was cut back by 1 base and J by 5 bases. In germline, CDR1 is LNHDA, CDR2 SQIVND (reference sequence). CDR3: CASSIGGTSGRSWTGELFF. CDR3 in DNA: TGTGCCAGTAGTATAGGGGGGACTAGCGGGAGATCGTGGACCGGGGAGCTGTTTTTT.

The V call is TRBV9, the J call TRBJ2-2; 14 bases map to TRBD2. Losses at the gene ends were 3 bases for V and 6 bases for J; bases not matched to a gene: 10. CDR1 and CDR2 from the germline V gene are SGDLS and YYNGEE. The CDR3 runs to 18 residues. The CDR3 sequence is CASSAHSGLAGEAGELFF. As DNA, the CDR3 is TGTGCCAGCAGCGCTCATTCGGGACTAGCGGGAGAGGCCGGGGAGCTGTTTTTT. Combining the CDR3 with reference TRBV9 and TRBJ2-2 gives the whole variable domain DSGVTQTPKHLITATGQRVTLRCSPRSGDLSVYWYQQSLDQGLQFLIQYYNGEERAKGNILERFSAQQFPDLHSELNLSSLELGDSALYFCASSAHSGLAGEAGELFFGEGSRLTVL.

This chain joins TRBV28 and TRBJ2-6; D may be TRBD1 or TRBD2 (5 bases each). In germline, CDR1 is MDHEN, CDR2 SYDVKM. The CDR3 contains 19 residues. V was trimmed by 6 bases and J by 0 bases, leaving 21 bases between them. The DNA for the CDR3 is TGTGCCAGCAGCCGAAAAGGGACGCCCGTGAGCTCTGGGGCCAACGTCCTGACTTTC. Its translation: CASSRKGTPVSSGANVLTF.

On this clonotype itself: Its ends do not fully match the called genes, so a read error is possible. The rearrangement joins TRBV3-1 to TRBJ1-6, with D tentatively TRBD1 (5 bases). CDR1 LGHDT and CDR2 YNNKEL come from the germline V gene (reference sequence). The CDR3 loop spans 13 amino acids. CDR3 residues: CASSQGVFSHLHF. The CDR3 nucleotides are TGTGCCAGCAGCCAGGGGGTATTTTCACACCTCCACTTT. Filled out from reference TRBV3-1 and TRBJ1-6, the complete variable domain reads DTAVSQTPKYLVTQMGNDKSIKCEQNLGHDTMYWYKQDSKKFLKIMFSYNNKELIINETVPNRFSPKSPDKAHLNLHINSLELGDSAVYFCASSQGVFSHLHFGNGTRLTVT.